One sample yielded the 5 T cell receptor beta chains listed below, sequenced in a study of human T cells and chemical hapten exposure. MiXCR was run by TCRdb on the RACE reads, yielding one entry per CDR3 protein. The table has about 40,000 distinct CDR3 sequences, under 12% seen once; the top ten hold 5% to 6.5%. Time point of the sample: pre-sensitization, week 0. Sample treatment: therapeutic diphenylcyclopropenone sensitization with weekly scalp DPC. The sequenced sample was whole blood, obtained in connection with sensitization to the hapten diphenylcyclopropenone (DPC). The receptors were sampled from a man aged 25-45 years with alopecia areata. Some clones in this sample may be carry-over from other donors' samples.

This clonotype was detected ten times or more. V gene TRBV27 combines with J gene TRBJ2-2; D is undetermined. V lost 4 bases and J lost 4, with 16 bases in between. Germline CDR1 and CDR2: MNHEY and SMNVEV (reference sequence). The CDR3 runs 16 residues. The CDR3 spells CASSSPFVTRTGELFF. In nucleotides, the CDR3 is TGTGCCAGCAGTTCCCCTTTCGTTACACGCACCGGGGAGCTGTTTTTT.

In its sample, this clonotype was seen many times. The gene calls are TRBV19 and TRBJ2-3; 7 nucleotides line up with TRBD2. The CDR3 consists of 14 residues. CDR1 LNHDA and CDR2 SQIVND come from the germline V gene (reference sequence). V shed 6 bases, J shed 4 bases, and the junction held 7 bases outside the gene matches. The CDR3 loop is CASRQTSVADTQYF. The DNA of the CDR3 is TGTGCCAGTAGGCAAACTAGCGTCGCAGATACGCAGTATTTT.

This clonotype was picked up one time. With a much larger clone just one base away, this may be a read error. CDR3 coding DNA: TGCGGCAGCAGCCAAGAGGGTTCCCTCCACTTT. Amino acids: CGSSQEGSLHF. The rearrangement joins TRBV4-1 to TRBJ1-6; D unclear. The CDR3 extends over 11 amino acids. Per germline, CDR1 MGHRA and CDR2 YSYEKL.

This clonotype appeared a few times. The CDR3 DNA reads TGTGCCAGCAGCCCGGGACTAGCGGGCACAGATACGCAGTATTTT. Translation: CASSPGLAGTDTQYF. J is TRBJ2-3 and V is TRBV11-2, with 11 bases aligning to TRBD2. Germline V CDR1 and CDR2: SGHAT, FQNNGV. After removal of 5 bases from V and 1 base from J, the junction contained 2 bases not matched to a gene. CDR3 length equals 15 residues.

This clonotype has ten or more counts. The V gene is TRBV18, the J gene TRBJ2-1, with 7 bases fitting TRBD1. The germline gives CDR1 KGHSH, CDR2 LQKENI. The CDR3 length is 14 residues. With V trimmed by 5 bases and J by 5 bases, 6 bases remained unmatched. The CDR3 reads CASSSGTAHNEQFF. For the CDR3, the DNA is TGTGCCAGCTCATCAGGGACAGCACACAATGAGCAGTTCTTC. Full variable domain (rest looked up from reference TRBV18 and TRBJ2-1): NAGVMQNPRHLVRRRGQEARLRCSPMKGHSHVYWYRQLPEEGLKFMVYLQKENIIDESGMPKERFSAEFPKEGPSILRIQQVVRGDSAAYFCASSSGTAHNEQFFGPGTRLTVL.